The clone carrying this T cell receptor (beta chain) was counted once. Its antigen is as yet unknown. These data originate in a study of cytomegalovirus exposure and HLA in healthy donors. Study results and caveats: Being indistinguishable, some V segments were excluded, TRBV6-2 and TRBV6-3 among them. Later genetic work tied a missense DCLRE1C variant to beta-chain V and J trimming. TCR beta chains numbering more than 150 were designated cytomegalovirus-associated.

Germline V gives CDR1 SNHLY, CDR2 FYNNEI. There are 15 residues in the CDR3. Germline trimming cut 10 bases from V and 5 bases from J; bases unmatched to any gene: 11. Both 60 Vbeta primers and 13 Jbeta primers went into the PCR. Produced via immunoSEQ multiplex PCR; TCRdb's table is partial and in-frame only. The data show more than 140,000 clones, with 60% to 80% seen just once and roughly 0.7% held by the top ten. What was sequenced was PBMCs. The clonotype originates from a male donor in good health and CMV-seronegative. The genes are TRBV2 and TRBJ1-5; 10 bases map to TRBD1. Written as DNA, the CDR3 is TGTGCCACCACCCGGGACAGGGGAATGGATCAGCCCCAGCATTTT. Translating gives CATTRDRGMDQPQHF. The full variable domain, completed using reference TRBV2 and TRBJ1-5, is EPEVTQTPSHQVTQMGQEVILRCVPISNHLYFYWYRQILGQKVEFLVSFYNNEISEKSEIFDDQFSVERPDGSNFTLKIRSTKLEDSAMYFCATTRDRGMDQPQHFGDGTRLSIL.